This T cell receptor (beta chain) was documented in a study of T cell responses to AZD1222 COVID-19 vaccine. The CDR3 contains 11 residues. Trimming removed 1 base from V and 7 bases from J, with 4 bases in between. Assay used: immunoSEQ multiplex PCR; TCRdb lists only in-frame clones, some missing. The sample lists around 88,000 clones, 70% to 90% occurring once. The TCR originated in an adult in good health. This chain connects TRBV12-3 or TRBV12-4 to TRBJ1-1; D unclear. Source: peripheral blood, taken on day 0 of AZD1222 vaccination. CDR3 loop: CASSLGFEAFF. The CDR3 DNA is TGTGCCAGCAGTTTAGGTTTTGAAGCTTTCTTT.